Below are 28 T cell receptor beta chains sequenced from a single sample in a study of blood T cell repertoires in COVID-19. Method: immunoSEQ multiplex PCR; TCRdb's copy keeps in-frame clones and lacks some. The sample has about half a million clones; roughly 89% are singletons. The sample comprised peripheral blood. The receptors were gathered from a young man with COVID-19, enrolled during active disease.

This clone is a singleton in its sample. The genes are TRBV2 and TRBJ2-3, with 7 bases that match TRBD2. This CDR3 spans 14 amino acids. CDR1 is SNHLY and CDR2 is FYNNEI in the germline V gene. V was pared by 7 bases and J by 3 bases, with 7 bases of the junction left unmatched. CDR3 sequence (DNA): TGTGCCAGCACCCAGACTAGCTCTACAGATACGCAGTATTTT. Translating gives CASTQTSSTDTQYF.

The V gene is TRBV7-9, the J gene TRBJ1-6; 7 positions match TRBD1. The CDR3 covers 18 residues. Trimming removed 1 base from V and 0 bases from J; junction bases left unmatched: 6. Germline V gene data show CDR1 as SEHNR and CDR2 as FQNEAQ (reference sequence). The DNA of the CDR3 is TGTGCCAGCAGCTTAGGACAGGGTTGGAGCTCCTATAATTCACCCCTCCACTTT. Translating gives CASSLGQGWSSYNSPLHF.

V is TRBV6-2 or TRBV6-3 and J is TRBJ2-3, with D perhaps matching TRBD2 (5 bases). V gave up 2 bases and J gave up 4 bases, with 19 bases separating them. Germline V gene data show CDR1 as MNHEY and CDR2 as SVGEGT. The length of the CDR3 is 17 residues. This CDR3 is CASSYTSFLAGADTQYF. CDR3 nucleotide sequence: TGTGCCAGCAGTTACACCAGCTTTCTAGCAGGAGCAGATACGCAGTATTTT.

CDR3 protein: CASSLGTSGGNEQFF. The CDR3 nucleotides read TGTGCCAGCAGCCTAGGGACTAGCGGGGGGAATGAGCAGTTCTTC. The chain couples TRBV2 to TRBJ2-1; 15 positions agree with TRBD2. The CDR3 is 15 residues long. CDR1 is SNHLY, CDR2 FYNNEI, per germline. V shed 6 bases, J shed 7 bases, and the junction held 4 bases outside the gene matches.

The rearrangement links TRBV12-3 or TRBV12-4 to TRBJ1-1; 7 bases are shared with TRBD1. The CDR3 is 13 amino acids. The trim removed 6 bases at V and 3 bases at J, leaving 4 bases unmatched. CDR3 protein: CASRRQGDTEAFF. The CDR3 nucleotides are TGTGCCAGCAGGAGACAGGGAGACACTGAAGCTTTCTTT.

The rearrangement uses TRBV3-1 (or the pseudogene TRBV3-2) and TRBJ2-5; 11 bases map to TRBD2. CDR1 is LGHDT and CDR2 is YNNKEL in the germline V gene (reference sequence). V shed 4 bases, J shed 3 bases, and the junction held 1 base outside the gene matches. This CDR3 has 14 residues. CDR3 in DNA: TGTGCCAGCAGCCTGACTAGCGGGGAAGAGACCCAGTACTTC. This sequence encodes CASSLTSGEETQYF.

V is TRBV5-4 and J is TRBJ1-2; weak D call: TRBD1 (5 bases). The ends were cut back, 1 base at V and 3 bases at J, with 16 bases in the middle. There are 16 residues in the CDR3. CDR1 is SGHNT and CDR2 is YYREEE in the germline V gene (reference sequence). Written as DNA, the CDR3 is TGTGCCAGCAGCTTGCCAGGGTGGTTTGACGACTATGGCTACACCTTC. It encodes CASSLPGWFDDYGYTF.

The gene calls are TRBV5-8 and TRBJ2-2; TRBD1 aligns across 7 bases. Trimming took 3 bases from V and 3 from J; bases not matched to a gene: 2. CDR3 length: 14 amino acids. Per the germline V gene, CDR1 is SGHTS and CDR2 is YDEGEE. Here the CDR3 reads CASSWGQYTGELFF. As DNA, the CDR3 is TGTGCCAGCAGCTGGGGACAGTACACCGGGGAGCTGTTTTTT.

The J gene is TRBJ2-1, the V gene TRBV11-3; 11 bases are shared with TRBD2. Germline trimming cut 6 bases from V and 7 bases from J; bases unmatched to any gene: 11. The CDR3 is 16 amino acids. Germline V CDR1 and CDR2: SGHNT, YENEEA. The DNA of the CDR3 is TGTGCCAGCAGATTGGGTCTAGCGGGAGGTAGGAATGAGCAGTTCTTC. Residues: CASRLGLAGGRNEQFF.

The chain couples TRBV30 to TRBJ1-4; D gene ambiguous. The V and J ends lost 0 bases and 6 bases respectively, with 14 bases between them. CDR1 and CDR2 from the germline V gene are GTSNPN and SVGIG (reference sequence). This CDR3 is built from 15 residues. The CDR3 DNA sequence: TGTGCCTGGAGTGTCCCCCGCCCGAGAGATGAAAAACTGTTTTTT. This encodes CAWSVPRPRDEKLFF.

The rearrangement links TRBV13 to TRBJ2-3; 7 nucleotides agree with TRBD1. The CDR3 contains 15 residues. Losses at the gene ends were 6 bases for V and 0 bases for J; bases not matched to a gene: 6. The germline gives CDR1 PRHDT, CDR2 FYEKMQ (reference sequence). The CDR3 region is CASSLQGDSTDTQYF. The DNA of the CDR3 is TGTGCCAGCAGTCTTCAGGGGGACAGCACAGATACGCAGTATTTT.

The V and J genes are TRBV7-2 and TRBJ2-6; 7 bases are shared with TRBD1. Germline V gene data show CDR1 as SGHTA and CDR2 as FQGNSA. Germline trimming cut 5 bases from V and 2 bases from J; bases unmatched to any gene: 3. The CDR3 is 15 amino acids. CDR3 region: CASSHTGAGANVLTF. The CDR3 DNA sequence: TGTGCCAGCAGCCACACAGGGGCTGGGGCCAACGTCCTGACTTTC.

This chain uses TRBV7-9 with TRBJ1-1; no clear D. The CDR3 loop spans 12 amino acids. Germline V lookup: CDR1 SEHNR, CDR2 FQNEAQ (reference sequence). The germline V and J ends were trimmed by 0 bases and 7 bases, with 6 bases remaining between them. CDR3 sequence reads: CASSLAEVEAFF. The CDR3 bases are TGTGCCAGCAGCTTAGCGGAGGTTGAAGCTTTCTTT.

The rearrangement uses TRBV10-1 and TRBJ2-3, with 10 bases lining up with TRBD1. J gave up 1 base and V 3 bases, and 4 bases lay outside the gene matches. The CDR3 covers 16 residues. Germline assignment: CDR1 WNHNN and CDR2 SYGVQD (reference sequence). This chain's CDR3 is CASSDPGTGGTDTQYF. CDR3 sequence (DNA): TGCGCCAGCAGTGACCCGGGGACAGGGGGCACAGATACGCAGTATTTT.

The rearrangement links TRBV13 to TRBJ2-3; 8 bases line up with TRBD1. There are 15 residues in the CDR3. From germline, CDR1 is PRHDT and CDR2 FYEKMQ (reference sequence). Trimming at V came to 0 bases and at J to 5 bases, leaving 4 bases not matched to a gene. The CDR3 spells CASSLGTGGKDTQYF. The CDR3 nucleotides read TGTGCCAGCAGCTTAGGAACAGGGGGTAAAGATACGCAGTATTTT.

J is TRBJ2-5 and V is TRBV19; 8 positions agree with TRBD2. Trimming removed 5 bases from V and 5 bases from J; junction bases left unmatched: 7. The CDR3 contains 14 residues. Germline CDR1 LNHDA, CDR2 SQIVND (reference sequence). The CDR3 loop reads CASSPAGVIETQYF. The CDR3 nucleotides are TGTGCCAGTAGTCCAGCGGGAGTGATCGAGACCCAGTACTTC.

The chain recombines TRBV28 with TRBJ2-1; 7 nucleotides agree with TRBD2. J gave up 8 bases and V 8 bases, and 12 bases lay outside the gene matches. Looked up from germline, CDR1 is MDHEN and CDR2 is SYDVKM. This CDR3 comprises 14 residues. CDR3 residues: CASLQGLGSYEQFF. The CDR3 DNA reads TGTGCCAGCCTGCAAGGACTAGGGTCGTATGAGCAGTTCTTC.

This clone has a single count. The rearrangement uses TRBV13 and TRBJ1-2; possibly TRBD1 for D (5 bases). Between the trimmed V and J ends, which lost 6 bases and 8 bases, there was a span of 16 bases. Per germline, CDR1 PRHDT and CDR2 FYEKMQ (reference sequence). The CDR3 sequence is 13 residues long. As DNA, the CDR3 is TGTGCCAGCAGTCTCCAGGGATTCAAGGGCTACACCTTC. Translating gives CASSLQGFKGYTF.

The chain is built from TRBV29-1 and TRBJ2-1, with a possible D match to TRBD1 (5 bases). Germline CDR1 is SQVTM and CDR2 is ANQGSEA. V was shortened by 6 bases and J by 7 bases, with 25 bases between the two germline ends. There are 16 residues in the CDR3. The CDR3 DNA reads TGCAGCGTGCAGGGCGCTAAAGGGGTGGTTTTGAATGAGCAGTTCTTC. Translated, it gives CSVQGAKGVVLNEQFF.

In DNA form, the CDR3 reads TGTGCCAGCAGCTTGGGCTTTGACAACAATGAGCAGTTCTTC. Its translation: CASSLGFDNNEQFF. J is TRBJ2-1 and V is TRBV5-5, with D unresolved. This CDR3 has 14 amino acids. The V and J ends lost 0 bases and 5 bases respectively, with 9 bases between them. Germline CDR1 is SGHKS and CDR2 is YYEKEE (reference sequence).

The CDR3, as DNA: TGTGCCAGCAGCAGACAGGTACAAGAGACCCAGTACTTC. As protein: CASSRQVQETQYF. The chain uses TRBV27 and TRBJ2-5; a possible D gene is TRBD1 (6 bases). From germline, CDR1 is MNHEY and CDR2 SMNVEV (reference sequence). The CDR3 is 13 residues long. The germline V and J ends were trimmed by 6 bases and 2 bases, with 10 bases remaining between them.

CDR3 protein: CASSQDAGTGGSYNEQFF. In DNA form, the CDR3 reads TGTGCCAGCAGCCAAGATGCCGGGACAGGAGGCTCCTACAATGAGCAGTTCTTC. V is TRBV4-2 and J is TRBJ2-1; TRBD1 aligns across 8 bases. The germline CDR1 and CDR2 sequences are LGHNA and YNFKEQ. CDR3 size: 18 residues. V gave up 0 bases and J gave up 0 bases; unmatched junction bases: 7.

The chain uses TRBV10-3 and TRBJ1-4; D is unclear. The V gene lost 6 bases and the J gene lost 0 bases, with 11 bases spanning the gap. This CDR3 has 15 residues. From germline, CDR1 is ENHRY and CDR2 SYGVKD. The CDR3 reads CAISPGLTTNEKLFF. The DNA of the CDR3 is TGTGCCATCAGCCCCGGTCTCACAACTAATGAAAAACTGTTTTTT.

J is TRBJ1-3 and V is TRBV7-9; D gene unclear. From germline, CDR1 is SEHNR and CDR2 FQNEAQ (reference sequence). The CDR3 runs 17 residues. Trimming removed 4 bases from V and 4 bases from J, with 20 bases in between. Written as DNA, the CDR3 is TGTGCCAGCAGCTACCCCGGGTCCCCAAAGGCCGGAAACACCATATATTTT. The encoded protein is CASSYPGSPKAGNTIYF.

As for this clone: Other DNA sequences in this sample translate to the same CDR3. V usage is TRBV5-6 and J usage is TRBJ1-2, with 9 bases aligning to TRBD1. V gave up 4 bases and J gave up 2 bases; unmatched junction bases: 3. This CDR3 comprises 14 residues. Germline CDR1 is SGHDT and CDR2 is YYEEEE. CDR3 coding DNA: TGTGCCAGCAGCCTAGGACAGGGGAACTATGGCTACACCTTC. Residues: CASSLGQGNYGYTF.

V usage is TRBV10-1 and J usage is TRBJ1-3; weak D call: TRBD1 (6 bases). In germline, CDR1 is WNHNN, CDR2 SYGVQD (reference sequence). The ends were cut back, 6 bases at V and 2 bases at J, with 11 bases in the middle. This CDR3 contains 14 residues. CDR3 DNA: TGCGCCAGCAGACAGGGCGGACCTGGAAACACCATATATTTT. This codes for CASRQGGPGNTIYF.

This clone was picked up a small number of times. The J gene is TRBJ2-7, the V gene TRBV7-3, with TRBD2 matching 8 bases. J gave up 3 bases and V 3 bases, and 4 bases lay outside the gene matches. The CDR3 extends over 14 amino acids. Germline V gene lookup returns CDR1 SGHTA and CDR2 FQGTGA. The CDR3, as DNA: TGTGCCAGCAGCTTGTTCGCGGGAGGCTACGAGCAGTACTTC. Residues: CASSLFAGGYEQYF.

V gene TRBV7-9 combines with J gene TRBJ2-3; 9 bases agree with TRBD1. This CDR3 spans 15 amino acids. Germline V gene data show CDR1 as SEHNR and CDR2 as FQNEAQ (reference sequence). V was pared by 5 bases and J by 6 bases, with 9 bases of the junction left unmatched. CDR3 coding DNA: TGTGCCAGCAGCACCGGGACAGGGTATGTTGATACGCAGTATTTT. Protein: CASSTGTGYVDTQYF.